Following are 14 T cell receptor beta chains from one sample sequenced in a study of blood T cells in healthy people across ages. With a J-beta primer mix and a sample-barcoded 5' primer, a second PCR ran roughly 7 to 11 cycles. TCRdb re-analysed the 5' RACE reads in MiXCR, keeping a single row per CDR3 protein. This table holds about 800,000 distinct CDR3 sequences, 58% found once. The source material was blood. These receptors were obtained from a man aged 25 to 40 in good health.

J is TRBJ2-5 and V is TRBV11-1, with D maybe TRBD2 (5 bases). The CDR3 sequence is 14 residues long. Germline assignment: CDR1 SGHAT and CDR2 FQDESV (reference sequence). Trimming pared 6 bases from V and 6 bases from J, leaving 17 bases between. CDR3 nucleotide sequence: TGTGCCAGCAGTTTCCTCGGGGATGGGAAGACCCAGTACTTC. Translation gives CASSFLGDGKTQYF.

The chain combines TRBV11-2 with TRBJ2-3; the D gene could be TRBD1 or TRBD2 (5 bases each). V was trimmed by 3 bases and J by 6 bases, leaving 7 bases between them. This CDR3 has 12 amino acids. Germline CDR1 is SGHAT and CDR2 is FQNNGV. The CDR3 spells CASSFGADTQYF. As DNA, the CDR3 is TGTGCCAGCAGCTTCGGGGCGGATACGCAGTATTTT.

This clonotype was observed a single time. The chain carries TRBV29-1 and TRBJ2-3; D is unclear. CDR3 length: 12 residues. V dropped 4 bases and J dropped 4 bases, with 9 bases sitting between them. The germline gives CDR1 SQVTM, CDR2 ANQGSEA. This chain's CDR3 is CSVVRVSDTQYF. In DNA form, the CDR3 reads TGCAGCGTTGTACGGGTTTCAGATACGCAGTATTTT.

The chain couples TRBV4-3 to TRBJ2-1, with 14 bases that match TRBD2. The germline V gene encodes CDR1 LGHNA and CDR2 YSLEER. This CDR3 comprises 18 residues. The trim removed 1 base at V and 4 bases at J, leaving 6 bases unmatched. The CDR3 loop reads CASSQGIRLAGGYNEQFF. CDR3 nucleotide sequence: TGCGCCAGCAGCCAAGGAATAAGACTAGCGGGAGGGTACAATGAGCAGTTCTTC.

The rearrangement joins TRBV28 to TRBJ2-1; a possible D gene is TRBD1 (5 bases). The CDR3 extends over 13 amino acids. Germline V lookup: CDR1 MDHEN, CDR2 SYDVKM. Trimming stripped 6 bases from V and 15 bases from J, with 21 bases between. The CDR3 is CASSRNLDRVGFF. In DNA, the CDR3 is TGTGCCAGCAGCCGGAACCTCGACAGAGTGGGGTTCTTC.

The genes are TRBV29-1 and TRBJ1-3; no clear D gene. The CDR3 extends over 15 amino acids. V was clipped by 6 bases and J by 0 bases, with 15 bases between them. Germline CDR1 and CDR2: SQVTM and ANQGSEA. The CDR3 DNA follows: TGCAGCGTAGGCCAGCAGCGCGACTCTGGAAACACCATATATTTT. This codes for CSVGQQRDSGNTIYF.

The genes are TRBV11-2 and TRBJ2-1; perhaps TRBD2 as D (6 bases). CDR1 and CDR2 (germline): SGHAT, FQNNGV. This CDR3 comprises 15 residues. The V gene lost 7 bases and the J gene lost 7 bases, with 20 bases spanning the gap. CDR3 residues: CASTHLAGRVNEQFF. CDR3 sequence (DNA): TGTGCCAGCACCCATCTGGCGGGGCGGGTGAATGAGCAGTTCTTC.

The chain carries TRBV27 and TRBJ2-1, with D tentatively TRBD2 (6 bases). V shed 8 bases and J shed 9 bases, with 14 bases lying between them. Germline CDR1 is MNHEY and CDR2 is SMNVEV (reference sequence). The CDR3 covers 12 residues. DNA for the CDR3: TGTGCCAGCCGGCCTTGGCGGGGTGAGCAGTTCTTC. This codes for CASRPWRGEQFF.

V is TRBV28 and J is TRBJ2-1; D may be TRBD1 (5 bases). The V gene's germline CDR1 is MDHEN and CDR2 SYDVKM. This CDR3 has 13 residues. The V end was cut by 11 bases, the J end by 2 bases, with 13 bases between. The CDR3 here is CAGATGTYNEQFF. CDR3 DNA: TGTGCCGGGGCGACTGGGACCTACAATGAGCAGTTCTTC.

The genes are TRBV5-1 and TRBJ1-5; no firm D call. The CDR3 runs to 13 residues. V lost 0 bases to trimming and J lost 5 bases, with 6 bases between them. Looked up from germline, CDR1 is SGHRS and CDR2 is YFSETQ. The CDR3 nucleotides read TGCGCCAGCAGCTTGGATACAGATCAGCCCCAGCATTTT. This sequence encodes CASSLDTDQPQHF.

The rearrangement links TRBV7-2 to TRBJ1-1; no definite D call. CDR3 length equals 15 residues. Trimming took off 1 base at V and 10 bases at J, with 19 bases between the two ends. Germline V CDR1 and CDR2: SGHTA, FQGNSA. The DNA of the CDR3 is TGTGCCAGCAGCTTAGGCCGTCACGGGGTTCCTGGAGCTTTCTTT. Translation gives CASSLGRHGVPGAFF.

The chain uses TRBV7-3 and TRBJ2-5; 9 bases agree with TRBD1. Germline CDR1 and CDR2: SGHTA and FQGTGA. The CDR3 runs to 16 residues. The junction had 11 bases not matched to a gene; V was cut back by 5 bases and J by 4 bases. CDR3 protein: CASSDRTGQGRETQYF. The DNA for the CDR3 is TGTGCCAGCAGCGACCGAACGGGACAGGGCCGAGAGACCCAGTACTTC.

This clonotype appeared a single time. V usage is TRBV5-1 and J usage is TRBJ2-4; 10 nucleotides match TRBD2. V was clipped by 0 bases and J by 4 bases; unmatched bases: 4. CDR1 is SGHRS and CDR2 is YFSETQ in the germline V gene. The CDR3 loop spans 16 amino acids. The CDR3: CASSLVPGLAKNIQYF. The DNA of the CDR3 is TGCGCCAGCAGCTTGGTCCCGGGACTAGCGAAAAACATTCAGTACTTC.

The chain's CDR3 is CASNDGQGKHNEQFF. The CDR3 coding sequence is TGTGCCAGCAACGACGGCCAGGGGAAGCACAATGAGCAGTTCTTC. This chain joins TRBV9 and TRBJ2-1; tentatively, D is TRBD1 (6 bases). Trimming removed 6 bases from V and 5 bases from J, with 18 bases in between. Germline assignment: CDR1 SGDLS and CDR2 YYNGEE. The CDR3 contains 15 residues.